This entry features one T cell receptor (beta chain) sequence. This entry comes from a study of blood T cell repertoires in COVID-19. V was cut by 0 bases and J by 6 bases, with 12 bases left in between. Germline lookup yields CDR1 SGHAT and CDR2 FQNNGV. The CDR3 covers 14 residues. One Seattle source followed patients from active infection through their disease course. As handled by the study authors: Estimation of nucleated cell counts was performed using reference gene primer amplification. The data were produced by immunoSEQ multiplex PCR, yet TCRdb's version contains in-frame clones alone and is incomplete. V, J and clone size were drawn from that table, and D and trimming were deduced from the DNA. The table has 300,000 or so clones, 80% to 95% seen once; the top ten hold about 2.2%.

This receptor was identified in a woman in her twenties or thirties with COVID-19, enrolled during active disease. V is TRBV11-2 and J is TRBJ2-7; a possible D gene is TRBD1 (5 bases). The sequencing input was peripheral blood. The CDR3 here is CASSLDSPGFEQYF. In DNA, the CDR3 is TGTGCCAGCAGCTTAGATAGCCCAGGGTTCGAGCAGTACTTC.